This is a list of T cell receptor beta chains from one sample in a study of cytomegalovirus exposure and HLA in healthy donors. Method: immunoSEQ multiplex PCR; TCRdb's copy keeps in-frame clones and lacks some. Of hundreds of thousands of clones in the sample, over 75% were seen once. Sequencing used PBMCs. These receptors were collected from a young woman in good health and CMV-seropositive. Both conserved end residues are part of each CDR3. Fields, in order: CDR3 protein, CDR3 DNA, V gene, CDR3 length, J gene, D gene, clone size. A D gene is named only where the DNA matches it firmly. Some rows mark clone size as missing; the rest say once, few, many or name a class of expanded clone.

CDR3: CASSLGGGNTEAFF
DNA: TGCGCCAGCAGCTTGGGGGGCGGGAATACTGAAGCTTTCTTT
V: TRBV5-1
length: 14
J: TRBJ1-1
D: -
size: -

CDR3: CASGLVGKGQGPAYGGNTEAFF
DNA: TGTGCTAGTGGTTTGGTAGGTAAGGGACAGGGGCCGGCTTACGGGGGAAACACTGAAGCTTTCTTT
V: TRBV12-5
length: 22
J: TRBJ1-1
D: TRBD1
size: -

CDR3: CASSSSPGTGSNQPQHF
DNA: TGTGCCAGCAGCTCGAGTCCCGGGACAGGGAGCAATCAGCCCCAGCATTTT
V: TRBV7-9
length: 17
J: TRBJ1-5
D: TRBD1
size: -

CDR3: CASSLRGRPGPLPYEQYF
DNA: TGTGCCAGCAGTTTAAGGGGAAGACCGGGTCCTCTCCCCTACGAGCAGTACTTC
V: TRBV27
length: 18
J: TRBJ2-7
D: -
size: -

CDR3: CASSLYGRGDGYTF
DNA: TGCGCCAGCAGCTTGTATGGCAGGGGGGACGGCTACACCTTC
V: TRBV5-1
length: 14
J: TRBJ1-2
D: TRBD1
size: -

CDR3: CASRGDSYNEQFF
DNA: TGTGCCAGCAGAGGGGACAGCTACAATGAGCAGTTCTTC
V: TRBV2
length: 13
J: TRBJ2-1
D: TRBD1
size: once

CDR3: CASSLARGTSGSSEQFF
DNA: TGTGCCAGCAGCTTAGCTCGTGGGACTAGCGGGAGTAGTGAGCAGTTCTTC
V: TRBV7-8
length: 17
J: TRBJ2-1
D: TRBD2
size: -

CDR3: CASSLAHLTRGGSYEQYF
DNA: TGTGCCAGCAGCTTAGCCCATCTCACCCGGGGGGGATCCTACGAGCAGTACTTC
V: TRBV7-8
length: 18
J: TRBJ2-7
D: TRBD2
size: -

CDR3: CASSPDRGGQPQHF
DNA: TGTGCCAGCAGCCCGGACAGGGGCGGTCAGCCCCAGCATTTT
V: TRBV6-5
length: 14
J: TRBJ1-5
D: TRBD1
size: -

CDR3: CASSLDSGTRPRNNEQFF
DNA: TGCGCCAGCAGCTTAGATAGCGGGACTCGTCCAAGGAACAATGAGCAGTTCTTC
V: TRBV5-1
length: 18
J: TRBJ2-1
D: TRBD2
size: once

CDR3: CSVEASGNTGELFF
DNA: TGCAGCGTTGAGGCTAGCGGGAACACCGGGGAGCTGTTTTTT
V: TRBV29-1
length: 14
J: TRBJ2-2
D: TRBD2
size: -